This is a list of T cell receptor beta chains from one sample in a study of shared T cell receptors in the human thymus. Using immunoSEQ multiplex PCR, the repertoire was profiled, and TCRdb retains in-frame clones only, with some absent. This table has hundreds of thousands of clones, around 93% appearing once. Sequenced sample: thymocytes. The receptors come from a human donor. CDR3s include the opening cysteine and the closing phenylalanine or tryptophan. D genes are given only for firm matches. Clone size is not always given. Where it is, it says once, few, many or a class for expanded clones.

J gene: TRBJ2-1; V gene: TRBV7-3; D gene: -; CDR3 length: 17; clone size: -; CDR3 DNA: TGTGCCAGCAGCTTAACTACGGGTACTAGCTCCTACAATGAGCAGTTCTTC; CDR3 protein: CASSLTTGTSSYNEQFF
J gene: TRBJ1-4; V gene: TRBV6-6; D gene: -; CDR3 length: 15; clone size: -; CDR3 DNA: TGTGCCAGCAGTTACTGGGGGGGGGTTAATGAAAAACTGTTTTTT; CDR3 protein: CASSYWGGVNEKLFF
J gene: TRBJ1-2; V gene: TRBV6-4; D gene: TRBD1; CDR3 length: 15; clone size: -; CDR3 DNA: TGTGCCAGCAGTGAGCTCGGACAGGGGGCATATGGCTACACCTTC; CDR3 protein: CASSELGQGAYGYTF
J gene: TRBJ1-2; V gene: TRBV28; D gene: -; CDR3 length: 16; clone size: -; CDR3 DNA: TGTGCCAGCACCCAGTCGATATGGGACGCTGCCTATGGCTACACCTTC; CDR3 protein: CASTQSIWDAAYGYTF
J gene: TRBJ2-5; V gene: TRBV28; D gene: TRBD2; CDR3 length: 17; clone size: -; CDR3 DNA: TGTGCCAGCGGTTCCGTTGGACTAGCGGTAATCCAAGAGACCCAGTACTTC; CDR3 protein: CASGSVGLAVIQETQYF
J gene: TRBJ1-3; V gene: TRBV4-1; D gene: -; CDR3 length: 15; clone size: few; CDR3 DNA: TGCGCCAGCAGCCAGAGGGGACCAAACGGAAACACCATATATTTT; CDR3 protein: CASSQRGPNGNTIYF
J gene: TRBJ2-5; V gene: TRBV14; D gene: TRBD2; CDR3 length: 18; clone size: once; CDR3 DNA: TGTGCCAGCAGCCAAGAGAGGCGGGTAGCGGGCCTAAAAGAGACCCAGTACTTC; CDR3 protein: CASSQERRVAGLKETQYF
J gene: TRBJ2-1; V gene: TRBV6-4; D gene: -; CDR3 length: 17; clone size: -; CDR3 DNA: TGTGCCAGCAGTGACCCCCGACACATCGGCTCCTACAATGAGCAGTTCTTC; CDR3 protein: CASSDPRHIGSYNEQFF
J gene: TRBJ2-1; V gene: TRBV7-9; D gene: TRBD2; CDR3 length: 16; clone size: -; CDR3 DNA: TGTGCCAGCCCTAAGGGACTAGCGGGAGGGAACAATGAGCAGTTCTTC; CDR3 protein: CASPKGLAGGNNEQFF
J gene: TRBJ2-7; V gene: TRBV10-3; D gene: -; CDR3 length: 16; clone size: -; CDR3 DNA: TGTGCCATCAGTGAGTGCCCAGGGCGATTCTCCTACGAGCAGTACTTC; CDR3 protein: CAISECPGRFSYEQYF
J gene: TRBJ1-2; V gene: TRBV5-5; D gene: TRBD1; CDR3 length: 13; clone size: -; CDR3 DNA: TGTGCCAGCAGCTCGACAGGGTTAGGTGGCTACACCTTC; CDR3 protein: CASSSTGLGGYTF
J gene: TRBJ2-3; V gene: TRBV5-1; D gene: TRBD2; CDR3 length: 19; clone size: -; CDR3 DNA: TGCGCCAGCAGCTTGTCCCGGACTAGCGGAAGTGCTAGCACAGATACGCAGTATTTT; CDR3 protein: CASSLSRTSGSASTDTQYF
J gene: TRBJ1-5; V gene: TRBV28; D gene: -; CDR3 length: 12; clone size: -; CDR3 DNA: TGTGCCAGCACGCTTAACAATCAGCCCCAGCATTTT; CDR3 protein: CASTLNNQPQHF
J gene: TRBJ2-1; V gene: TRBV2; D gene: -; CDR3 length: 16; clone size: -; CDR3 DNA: TGTGCCAGCAGTGACCTCGCGGGAAGCTCCTACAATGAGCAGTTCTTC; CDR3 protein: CASSDLAGSSYNEQFF
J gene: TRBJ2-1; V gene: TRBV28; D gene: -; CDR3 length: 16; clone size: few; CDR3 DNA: TGTGCCAGCAGCCGCGGAGACCACACCTCCTACAATGAGCAGTTCTTC; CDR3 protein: CASSRGDHTSYNEQFF
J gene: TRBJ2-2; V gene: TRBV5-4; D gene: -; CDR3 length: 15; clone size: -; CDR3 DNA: TGTGCCAGCAGCTTGGCTACGGGAGACACCGGGGAGCTGTTTTTT; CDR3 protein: CASSLATGDTGELFF
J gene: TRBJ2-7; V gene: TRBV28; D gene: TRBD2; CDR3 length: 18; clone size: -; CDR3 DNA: TGTGCCAGCAGCTCCCCTTTCGGGACTAGCGGGATGTCCAACGAGCAGTACTTC; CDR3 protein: CASSSPFGTSGMSNEQYF
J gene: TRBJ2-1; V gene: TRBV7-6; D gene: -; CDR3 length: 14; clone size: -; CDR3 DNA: TGTGCCAGCAGCTTGCGGACTACCGTCAGGGAGCAGTTCTTC; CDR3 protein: CASSLRTTVREQFF
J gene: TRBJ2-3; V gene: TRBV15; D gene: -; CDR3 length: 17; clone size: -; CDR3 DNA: TGTGCCACCAGCCAAATTCACGCGGCGGCAAGCACAGATACGCAGTATTTT; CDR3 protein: CATSQIHAAASTDTQYF
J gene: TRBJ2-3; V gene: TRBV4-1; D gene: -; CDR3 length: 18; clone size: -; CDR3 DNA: TGCGCCAGCAGCCCCTATCACCAGGGGTCGATGGGCACAGATACGCAGTATTTT; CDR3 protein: CASSPYHQGSMGTDTQYF
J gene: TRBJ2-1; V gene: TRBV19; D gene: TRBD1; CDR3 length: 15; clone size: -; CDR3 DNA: TGTGCCAGTAGTCCTCGGGACAGGCATTACAATGAGCAGTTCTTC; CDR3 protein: CASSPRDRHYNEQFF
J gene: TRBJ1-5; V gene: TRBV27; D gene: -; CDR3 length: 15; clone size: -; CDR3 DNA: TGTGCCAGCAGTTTATCTGCGGGGGTTAATCAGCCCCAGCATTTT; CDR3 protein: CASSLSAGVNQPQHF
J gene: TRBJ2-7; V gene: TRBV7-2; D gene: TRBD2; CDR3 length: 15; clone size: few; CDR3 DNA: TGTGCCAGCAGCTTATATAGCGGGAGTCGCTACGAGCAGTACTTC; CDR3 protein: CASSLYSGSRYEQYF
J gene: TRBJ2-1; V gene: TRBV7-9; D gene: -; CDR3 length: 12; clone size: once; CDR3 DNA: TGTGCCAGCAGCCGAGGGGGGAATGAGCAGTTCTTC; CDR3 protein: CASSRGGNEQFF
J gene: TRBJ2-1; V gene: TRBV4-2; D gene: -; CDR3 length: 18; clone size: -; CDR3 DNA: TGTGCCAGCAGCCAAGATCAAAAGGGGGAGTGCCCCTACAATGAGCAGTTCTTC; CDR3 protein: CASSQDQKGECPYNEQFF